What follows is one T cell receptor (beta chain) and its context. Its specificity is unknown. Tumor tissue was collected at baseline, before treatment began. Germline CDR1 and CDR2: LNHDA and SQIVND (reference sequence). The V gene lost 10 bases and the J gene lost 4 bases, with 16 bases spanning the gap. This CDR3 has 14 residues. The record originates from a study of circulating tumor DNA in untreated peripheral T-cell lymphoma. Clones were sequenced by immunoSEQ multiplex PCR, and TCRdb holds only the in-frame ones, with some missing. Among about 2,700 clones, 50% to 75% were seen once, and the ten largest hold under 9.5%. Findings and caveats of the study: Baseline tissues yielded about 89% and baseline serum 65% to 75% tumor-specific clonotype detection.

The V and J genes are TRBV19 and TRBJ2-2, with D possibly matching TRBD2 (5 bases). The TCR originated in a human donor with peripheral T-cell lymphoma. The sequenced sample consisted of tumor tissue. DNA for the CDR3: TGTGCCACCCTAGTATCGGGGTTCACCGGGGAGCTGTTTTTT. As protein: CATLVSGFTGELFF.